This T cell receptor (beta chain) appears in the sequencing data of a study of OX40 agonist ivuxolimab in advanced cancers. Study-level information: Of the patients, three showed partial responses, one with hepatocellular carcinoma and two with cutaneous melanoma. General study results and limits: CD8+ T cells showed, on average, more clonal expansion than CD4+ cells. At 0.1 to 3.0 mg/kg, clonal expansion of CD4+ and CD8+ blood T cells had occurred by week 6.

Profiling relied on immunoSEQ multiplex PCR, and the TCRdb table lists in-frame clones only, not all of them. The sample lists 20,000 to 30,000 clones, about 88% seen once, with about 33% in the top ten. Comment on this clone: Its cognate antigen is unknown.

Germline CDR1 LNHNV, CDR2 YYDKDF (reference sequence). The V end lost 0 bases, the J end lost 0 bases, and 10 bases lay between the germline ends. This CDR3 contains 16 residues. Any history of autoimmune disease or systemic immunosuppression disqualified patients. The chain employs TRBV15 and TRBJ2-3; TRBD1 is a possible D gene (5 bases). Sequences were derived from CD4+ or CD8+ T cells sorted from blood, sampled in a trial of the OX40 agonist ivuxolimab. The sequence was collected from an adult with an advanced solid tumor such as melanoma, head and neck, liver or kidney cancer. This CDR3 reads CATSRDPTASTDTQYF. The CDR3 nucleotides are TGTGCCACCAGCAGAGATCCGACAGCCAGCACAGATACGCAGTATTTT.